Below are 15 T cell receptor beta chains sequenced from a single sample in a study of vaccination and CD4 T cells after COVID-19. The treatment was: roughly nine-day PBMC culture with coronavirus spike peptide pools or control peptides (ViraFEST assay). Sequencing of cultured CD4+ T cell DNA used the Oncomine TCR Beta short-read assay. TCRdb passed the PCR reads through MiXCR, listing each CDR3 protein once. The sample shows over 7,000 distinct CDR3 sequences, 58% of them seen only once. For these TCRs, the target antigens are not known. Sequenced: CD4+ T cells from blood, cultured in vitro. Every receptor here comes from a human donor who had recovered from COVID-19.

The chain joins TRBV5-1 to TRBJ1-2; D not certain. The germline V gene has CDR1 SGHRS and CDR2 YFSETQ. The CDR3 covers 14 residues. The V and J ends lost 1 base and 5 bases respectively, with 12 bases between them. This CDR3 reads CASSLLASSYGYTF. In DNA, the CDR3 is TGCGCCAGCAGCTTGTTAGCCTCTAGTTATGGCTACACCTTC.

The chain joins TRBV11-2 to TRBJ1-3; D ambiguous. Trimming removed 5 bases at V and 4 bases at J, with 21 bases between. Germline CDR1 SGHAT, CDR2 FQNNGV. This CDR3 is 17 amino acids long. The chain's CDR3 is CASSRSPGPAPGNTIYF. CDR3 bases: TGTGCCAGCAGCAGAAGCCCCGGCCCGGCGCCCGGAAACACCATATATTTT.

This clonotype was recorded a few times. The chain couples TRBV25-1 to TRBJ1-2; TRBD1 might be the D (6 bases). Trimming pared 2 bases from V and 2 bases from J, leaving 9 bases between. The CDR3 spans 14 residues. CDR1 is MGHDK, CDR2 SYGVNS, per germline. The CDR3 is CASSEQGRNYGYTF. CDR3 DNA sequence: TGTGCCAGCAGTGAACAGGGGCGCAACTATGGCTACACCTTC.

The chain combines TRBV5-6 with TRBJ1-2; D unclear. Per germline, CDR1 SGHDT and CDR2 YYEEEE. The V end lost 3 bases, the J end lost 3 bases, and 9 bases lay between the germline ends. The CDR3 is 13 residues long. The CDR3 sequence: CASSYTSHYGYTF. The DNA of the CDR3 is TGTGCCAGCAGCTACACCTCGCACTATGGCTACACCTTC.

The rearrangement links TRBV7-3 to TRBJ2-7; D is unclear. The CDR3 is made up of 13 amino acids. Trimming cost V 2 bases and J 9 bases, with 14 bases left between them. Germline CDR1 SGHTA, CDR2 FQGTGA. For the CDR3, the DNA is TGTGCCAGCAGCTTAGACCCCTCAAGTAGGCAGTACTTC. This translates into CASSLDPSSRQYF.

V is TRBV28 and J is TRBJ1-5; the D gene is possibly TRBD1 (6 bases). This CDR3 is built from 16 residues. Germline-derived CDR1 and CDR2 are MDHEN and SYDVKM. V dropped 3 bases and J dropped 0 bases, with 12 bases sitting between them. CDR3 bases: TGTGCCAGCAGTTTCAAACAGGGATATAGCAATCAGCCCCAGCATTTT. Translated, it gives CASSFKQGYSNQPQHF.

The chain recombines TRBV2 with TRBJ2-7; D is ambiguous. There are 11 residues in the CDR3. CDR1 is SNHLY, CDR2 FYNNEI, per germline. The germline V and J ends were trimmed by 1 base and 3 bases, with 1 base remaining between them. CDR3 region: CASSEVYEQYF. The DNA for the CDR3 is TGTGCCAGCAGTGAAGTCTACGAGCAGTACTTC.

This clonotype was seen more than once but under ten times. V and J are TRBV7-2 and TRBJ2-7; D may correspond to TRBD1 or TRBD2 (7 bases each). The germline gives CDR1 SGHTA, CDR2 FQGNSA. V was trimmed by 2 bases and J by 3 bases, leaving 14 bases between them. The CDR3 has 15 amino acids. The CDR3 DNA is TGTGCCAGCAGCTTAAGGTCAGGGGGGGACTACGAGCAGTACTTC. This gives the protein CASSLRSGGDYEQYF.

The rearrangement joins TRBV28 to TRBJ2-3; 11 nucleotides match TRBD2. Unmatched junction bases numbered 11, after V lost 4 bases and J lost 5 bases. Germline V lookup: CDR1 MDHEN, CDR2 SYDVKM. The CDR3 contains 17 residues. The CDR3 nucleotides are TGTGCCAGCAGTTCGACCCTAGCGGGAGGTTATAGAGATACGCAGTATTTT. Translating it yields CASSSTLAGGYRDTQYF.

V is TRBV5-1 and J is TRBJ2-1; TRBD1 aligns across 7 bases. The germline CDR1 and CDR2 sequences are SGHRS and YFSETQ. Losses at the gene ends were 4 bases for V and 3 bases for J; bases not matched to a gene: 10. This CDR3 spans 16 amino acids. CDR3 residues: CASSQGWTGLYNEQFF. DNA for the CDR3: TGCGCCAGCAGCCAGGGGTGGACAGGTCTCTACAATGAGCAGTTCTTC. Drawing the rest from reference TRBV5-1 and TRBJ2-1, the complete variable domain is KAGVTQTPRYLIKTRGQQVTLSCSPISGHRSVSWYQQTPGQGLQFLFEYFSETQRNKGNFPGRFSGRQFSNSRSEMNVSTLELGDSALYLCASSQGWTGLYNEQFFGPGTRLTVL.

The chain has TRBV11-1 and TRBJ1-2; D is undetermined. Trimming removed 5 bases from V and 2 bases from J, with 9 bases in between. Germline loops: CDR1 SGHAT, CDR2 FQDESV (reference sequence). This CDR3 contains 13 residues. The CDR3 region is CASSTEQNYGYTF. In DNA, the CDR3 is TGTGCCAGCAGCACGGAGCAGAACTATGGCTACACCTTC. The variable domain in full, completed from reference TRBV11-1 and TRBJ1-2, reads EAEVAQSPRYKITEKSQAVAFWCDPISGHATLYWYRQILGQGPELLVQFQDESVVDDSQLPKDRFSAERLKGVDSTLKIQPAELGDSAMYLCASSTEQNYGYTFGSGTRLTVV.

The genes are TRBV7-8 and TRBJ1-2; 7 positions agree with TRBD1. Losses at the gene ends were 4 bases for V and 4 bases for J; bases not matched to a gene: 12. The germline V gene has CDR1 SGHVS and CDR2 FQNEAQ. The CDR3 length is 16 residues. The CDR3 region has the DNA TGTGCCAGCAGCTCGGATCACGACAGGGTGCCCTATGGCTACACCTTC. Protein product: CASSSDHDRVPYGYTF.

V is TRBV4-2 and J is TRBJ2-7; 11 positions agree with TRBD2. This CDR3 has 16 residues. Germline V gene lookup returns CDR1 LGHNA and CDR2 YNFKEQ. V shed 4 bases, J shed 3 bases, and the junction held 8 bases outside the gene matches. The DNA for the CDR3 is TGTGCCAGCAGCCCGTTAATTGGGACTAGCGGCTACGAGCAGTACTTC. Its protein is CASSPLIGTSGYEQYF.

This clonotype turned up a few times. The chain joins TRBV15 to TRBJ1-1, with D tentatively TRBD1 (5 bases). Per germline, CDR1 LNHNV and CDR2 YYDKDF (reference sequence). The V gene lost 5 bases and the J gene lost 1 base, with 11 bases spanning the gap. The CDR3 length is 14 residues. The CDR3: CATSAPTGNTEAFF. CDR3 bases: TGTGCCACCAGCGCTCCAACAGGGAACACTGAAGCTTTCTTT.

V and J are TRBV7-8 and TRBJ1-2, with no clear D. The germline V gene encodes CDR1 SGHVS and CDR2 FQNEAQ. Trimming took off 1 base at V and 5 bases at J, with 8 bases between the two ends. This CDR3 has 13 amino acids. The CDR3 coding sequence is TGTGCCAGCAGCTTAGGCGGTTTATATGGCTACACCTTC. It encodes CASSLGGLYGYTF. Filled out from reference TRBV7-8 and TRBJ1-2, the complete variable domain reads GAGVSQSPRYKVAKRGQDVALRCDPISGHVSLFWYQQALGQGPEFLTYFQNEAQLDKSGLPSDRFFAERPEGSVSTLKIQRTQQEDSAVYLCASSLGGLYGYTFGSGTRLTVV.